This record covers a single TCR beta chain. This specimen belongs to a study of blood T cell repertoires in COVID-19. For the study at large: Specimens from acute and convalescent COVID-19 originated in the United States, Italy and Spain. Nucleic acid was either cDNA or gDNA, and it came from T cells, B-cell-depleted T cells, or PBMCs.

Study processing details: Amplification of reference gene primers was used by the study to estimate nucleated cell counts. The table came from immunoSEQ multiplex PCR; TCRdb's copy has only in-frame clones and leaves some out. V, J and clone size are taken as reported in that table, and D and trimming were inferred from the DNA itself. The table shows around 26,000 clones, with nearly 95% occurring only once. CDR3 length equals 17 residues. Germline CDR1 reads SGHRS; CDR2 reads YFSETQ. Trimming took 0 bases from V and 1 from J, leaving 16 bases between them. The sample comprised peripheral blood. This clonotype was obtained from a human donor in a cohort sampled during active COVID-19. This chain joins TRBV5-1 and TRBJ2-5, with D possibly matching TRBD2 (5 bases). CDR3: CASSLAFGGLPQETQYF. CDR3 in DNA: TGCGCCAGCAGCTTGGCCTTTGGCGGGCTGCCCCAAGAGACCCAGTACTTC.